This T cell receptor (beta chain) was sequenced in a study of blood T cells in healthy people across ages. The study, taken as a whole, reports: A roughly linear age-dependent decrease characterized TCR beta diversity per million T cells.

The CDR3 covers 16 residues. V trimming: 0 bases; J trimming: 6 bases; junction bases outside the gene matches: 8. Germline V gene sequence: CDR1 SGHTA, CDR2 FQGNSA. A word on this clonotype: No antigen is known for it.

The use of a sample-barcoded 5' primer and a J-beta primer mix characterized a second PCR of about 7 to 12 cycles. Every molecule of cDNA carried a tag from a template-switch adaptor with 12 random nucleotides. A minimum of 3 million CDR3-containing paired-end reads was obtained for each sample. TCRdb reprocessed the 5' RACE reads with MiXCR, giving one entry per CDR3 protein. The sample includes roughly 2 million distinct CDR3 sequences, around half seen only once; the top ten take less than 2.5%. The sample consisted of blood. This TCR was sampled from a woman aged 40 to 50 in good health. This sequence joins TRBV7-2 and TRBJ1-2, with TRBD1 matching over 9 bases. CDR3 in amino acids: CASSLAWRQGEDGYTF. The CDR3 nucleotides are TGTGCCAGCAGCTTAGCGTGGAGACAGGGGGAGGATGGCTACACCTTC.